Presented here are 20 T cell receptor beta chains from one specimen sequenced in a study of T-cell memory formation after mild COVID-19. TCRdb re-analysed the 5' RACE reads in MiXCR, keeping a single row per CDR3 protein. This table holds about 350,000 distinct CDR3 sequences, 12% to 15% found once. What was sequenced was PBMCs or a T cell subset sorted from them (not recorded which). Receptor source: a man aged 18 to 30 who had mild COVID-19 (a few samples of this study predate the infection). Cell type and time point are not known.

This clonotype was seen a handful of times. The chain joins TRBV29-1 to TRBJ2-2, with 8 positions matching TRBD1. From germline, CDR1 is SQVTM and CDR2 ANQGSEA. After removal of 4 bases from V and 3 bases from J, the junction contained 1 base not matched to a gene. This CDR3 comprises 13 residues. CDR3 region: CSVAGGDTGELFF. CDR3 nucleotide sequence: TGCAGCGTTGCAGGGGGCGACACCGGGGAGCTGTTTTTT.

Ten or more counts support this clonotype. The V and J genes are TRBV6-2 or TRBV6-3 and TRBJ1-1, with D maybe TRBD1 (5 bases). CDR1 and CDR2 from the germline V gene are MNHEY and SVGEGT. The CDR3 length is 13 residues. Trimming removed 11 bases at V and 1 base at J, with 14 bases between. Here the CDR3 reads CAGHRDGNTEAFF. CDR3 nucleotide sequence: TGTGCCGGACACCGGGACGGGAACACTGAAGCTTTCTTT.

This rearrangement joins TRBV12-2 to TRBJ2-7; TRBD1, as called in the table, went unchecked against the DNA. TRBV12-2 is given as a pseudogene. The CDR3 spans 16 residues. The DNA for the CDR3 is TGTGCAAGTCACTTGGGGGTTCTTCAGGACGCCTACGAGCAGTACGTC. Translated: CASHLGVLQDAYEQYV.

This rearrangement joins TRBV3-1 to TRBJ2-3; D may be TRBD1 (5 bases). V was cut by 3 bases and J by 1 base, with 14 bases left in between. The CDR3 totals 16 residues. Germline-derived CDR1 and CDR2 are LGHDT and YNNKEL (reference sequence). This CDR3 reads CASSQGFDRGTDTQYF. The DNA of the CDR3 is TGTGCCAGCAGCCAGGGCTTCGACAGAGGCACAGATACGCAGTATTTT.

This clonotype was seen repeatedly, ten times or more. The rearrangement uses TRBV7-2 and TRBJ2-1; the match to TRBD2 covers 11 bases. The germline CDR1 and CDR2 sequences are SGHTA and FQGNSA. CDR3 length: 15 residues. The V and J ends lost 5 bases and 6 bases, in that order; junction bases with no gene match: 6. The CDR3 protein is CASSQGLAGGNEQFF. The CDR3 region has the DNA TGTGCCAGCAGCCAAGGCCTAGCGGGAGGCAATGAGCAGTTCTTC.

The chain uses TRBV6-1 and TRBJ1-6, with no clear D. Germline V CDR1 and CDR2: MNHNS, SASEGT. This CDR3 has 17 residues. V lost 5 bases, J lost 0 bases, and 14 bases lay in between. Here the CDR3 reads CASSRKRGSSYNSPLHF. CDR3 coding DNA: TGTGCCAGCAGTCGAAAAAGAGGGAGCTCCTATAATTCACCCCTCCACTTT.

This clonotype was seen a handful of times. The rearrangement uses TRBV11-1 and TRBJ2-2, with 9 bases matching TRBD2. After removal of 0 bases from V and 7 bases from J, the junction contained 9 bases not matched to a gene. Germline V lookup: CDR1 SGHAT, CDR2 FQDESV (reference sequence). There are 17 residues in the CDR3. This CDR3 reads CASSLASGGAYFGELFF. DNA for the CDR3: TGTGCCAGCAGCTTAGCTAGCGGGGGAGCTTATTTCGGGGAGCTGTTTTTT.

The genes are TRBV7-9 and TRBJ2-5; tentative D call: TRBD1 (5 bases). CDR1 is SEHNR and CDR2 is FQNEAQ in the germline V gene (reference sequence). The V end was cut by 6 bases, the J end by 0 bases, with 8 bases between. The CDR3 contains 13 residues. CDR3: CASRGVYQETQYF. CDR3 sequence (DNA): TGTGCCAGCAGAGGGGTTTACCAAGAGACCCAGTACTTC.

V gene TRBV5-1 combines with J gene TRBJ1-1; D is undetermined. The CDR3 length is 15 residues. Trimming left V 0 bases short and J 0 bases short, with 9 bases between. The germline V gene has CDR1 SGHRS and CDR2 YFSETQ. CDR3 sequence (DNA): TGCGCCAGCAGCTTGGAGTGGACCTTGAACACTGAAGCTTTCTTT. Residues: CASSLEWTLNTEAFF.

This clonotype was counted at least ten times. The chain combines TRBV5-1 with TRBJ2-7; 7 bases align to TRBD1. Trimming at V came to 4 bases and at J to 0 bases, leaving 4 bases not matched to a gene. Germline-derived CDR1 and CDR2 are SGHRS and YFSETQ. CDR3 length equals 14 residues. The CDR3 region has the DNA TGCGCCAGCAGCGAGGGGACAGTCTCCTACGAGCAGTACTTC. It yields the protein CASSEGTVSYEQYF.

This chain links TRBV7-9 with TRBJ2-3, with 12 bases aligning to TRBD2. There are 21 residues in the CDR3. Germline CDR1 reads SEHNR; CDR2 reads FQNEAQ (reference sequence). V was pared by 5 bases and J by 2 bases, with 20 bases of the junction left unmatched. CDR3 residues: CASSPRELAGGLHQFTDTQYF. CDR3 coding DNA: TGTGCCAGCAGCCCCCGAGAACTAGCGGGGGGCCTACATCAGTTCACAGATACGCAGTATTTT. Full variable domain (missing parts from reference TRBV7-9 and TRBJ2-3): DTGVSQNPRHKITKRGQNVTFRCDPISEHNRLYWYRQTLGQGPEFLTYFQNEAQLEKSRLLSDRFSAERPKGSFSTLEIQRTEQGDSAMYLCASSPRELAGGLHQFTDTQYFGPGTRLTVL.

This clonotype was counted ten times or more. The V gene is TRBV24-1, the J gene TRBJ2-1; TRBD1 agrees at 9 bases. Trimming removed 3 bases from V and 8 bases from J; junction bases left unmatched: 13. Per germline, CDR1 KGHDR and CDR2 SFDVKD. CDR3 size: 17 residues. The CDR3 DNA is TGTGCCACCAGTGATCCCTTGGGCGGGACAGGGACCCATGAGCAGTTCTTC. The encoded protein is CATSDPLGGTGTHEQFF.

The rearrangement links TRBV9 to TRBJ2-7; 7 bases are shared with TRBD1. Germline V gene data show CDR1 as SGDLS and CDR2 as YYNGEE. The CDR3 is 14 residues long. The trim removed 1 base at V and 3 bases at J, leaving 4 bases unmatched. CDR3 protein: CASSVRDSIYEQYF. CDR3 DNA sequence: TGTGCCAGCAGCGTAAGGGACAGCATCTACGAGCAGTACTTC.

The chain combines TRBV27 with TRBJ2-5, with unresolved D. CDR1 is MNHEY and CDR2 is SMNVEV in the germline V gene (reference sequence). The CDR3 totals 13 residues. Between the trimmed V and J ends, which lost 0 bases and 5 bases, there was a span of 7 bases. The CDR3 bases are TGTGCCAGCAGTTTATCGGCTTGGGAGACCCAGTACTTC. It yields the protein CASSLSAWETQYF.

This clonotype was found a few times. The CDR3 region is CASSIAGGDQETQYF. The CDR3 DNA sequence: TGTGCCAGTAGTATTGCAGGGGGAGACCAAGAGACCCAGTACTTC. V usage is TRBV19 and J usage is TRBJ2-5, with 7 bases fitting TRBD1. Germline lookup yields CDR1 LNHDA and CDR2 SQIVND (reference sequence). The V gene end was trimmed by 3 bases and the J gene end by 0 bases; junction bases not matched to a gene: 4. This CDR3 is built from 15 residues.

This clonotype was found many times. The CDR3, as DNA: TGTGCCACCAGCAGAGACCCTAGCACAGATACGCAGTATTTT. Translating it yields CATSRDPSTDTQYF. V gene TRBV15 combines with J gene TRBJ2-3; no reliable D call. With 0 bases removed from V and 0 bases from J, the gap between germline ends came to 4 bases. From germline, CDR1 is LNHNV and CDR2 YYDKDF (reference sequence). The CDR3 sequence is 14 residues long.

V usage is TRBV6-2 or TRBV6-3 and J usage is TRBJ1-5; a possible D gene is TRBD1 (6 bases). Trimming removed 0 bases at V and 7 bases at J, with 16 bases between. Germline CDR1 is MNHEY and CDR2 is SVGEGT. The CDR3 has 16 amino acids. CDR3 DNA sequence: TGTGCCAGCAGTTACTCGGCCAGGGGAGTTACGCAGCCCCAGCATTTT. Translation gives CASSYSARGVTQPQHF.

At least ten counts were recorded for this clonotype. An end of the junction does not agree with germline; a read error may underlie this. This rearrangement joins TRBV5-1 to TRBJ2-7; 7 bases match TRBD1. The germline V gene has CDR1 SGHRS and CDR2 YFSETQ. CDR3 length: 13 amino acids. The CDR3 bases are TGTGCCAGCAGCTTGGGACAGTCCTACGAGCAGTACTTC. This translates into CASSLGQSYEQYF.

J is TRBJ2-2 and V is TRBV4-1, with 11 bases that match TRBD1. Germline-derived CDR1 and CDR2 are MGHRA and YSYEKL. The CDR3 consists of 17 residues. V lost 4 bases and J lost 2; bases outside the gene matches: 6. CDR3 DNA: TGCGCCAGCAGCCGTTGGGACAGGGGGACTAACACCGGGGAGCTGTTTTTT. This encodes CASSRWDRGTNTGELFF.

This clonotype was seen ten or more times. The chain is built from TRBV6-5 and TRBJ1-5; D ambiguous. This CDR3 spans 13 amino acids. The V end was cut by 4 bases, the J end by 4 bases, with 8 bases between. Germline CDR1 reads MNHEY; CDR2 reads SVGAGI. The chain's CDR3 is CASSLRANQPQHF. CDR3 DNA sequence: TGTGCCAGCAGTTTGAGGGCTAATCAGCCCCAGCATTTT.